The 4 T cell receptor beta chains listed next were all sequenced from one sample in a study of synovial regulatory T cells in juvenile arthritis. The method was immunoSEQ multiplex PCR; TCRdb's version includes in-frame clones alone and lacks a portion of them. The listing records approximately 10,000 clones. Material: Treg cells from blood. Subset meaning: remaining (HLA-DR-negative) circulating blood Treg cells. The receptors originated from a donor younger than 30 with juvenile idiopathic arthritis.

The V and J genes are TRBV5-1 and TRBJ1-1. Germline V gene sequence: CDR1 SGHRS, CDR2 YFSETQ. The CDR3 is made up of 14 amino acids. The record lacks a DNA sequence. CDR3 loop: CASSLARGDTEAFF.

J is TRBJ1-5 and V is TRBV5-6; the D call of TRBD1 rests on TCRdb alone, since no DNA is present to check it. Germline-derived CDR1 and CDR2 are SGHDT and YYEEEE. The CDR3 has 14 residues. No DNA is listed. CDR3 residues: CASSLATGGEPQHF.

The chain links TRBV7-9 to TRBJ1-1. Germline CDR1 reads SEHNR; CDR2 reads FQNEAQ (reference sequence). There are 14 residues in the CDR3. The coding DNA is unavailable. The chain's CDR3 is CASSLVEVRTEAFF.

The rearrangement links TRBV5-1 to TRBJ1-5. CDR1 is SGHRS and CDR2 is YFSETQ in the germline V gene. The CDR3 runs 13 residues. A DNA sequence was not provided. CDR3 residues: CASSIGEGQPQHF.